These 9 T cell receptor beta chains share one sample of origin, sequenced in a study of human T cells and chemical hapten exposure. Described time point: patch test 1, 2 weeks after DPC sensitization. Treatment reported: therapeutic diphenylcyclopropenone sensitization with weekly scalp DPC. In TCRdb, the RACE reads were re-called with MiXCR into one record per CDR3 protein. The table records roughly 120,000 distinct CDR3 sequences, roughly an eighth of them present only once. The specimen comprised whole blood, sampled in connection with sensitization to the hapten diphenylcyclopropenone (DPC). The receptors were gathered from a man aged 18-30 years with alopecia areata. Some clones in this sample may be carry-over from other donors' samples.

The chain employs TRBV6-6 and TRBJ2-1; D unclear. The CDR3 spans 15 residues. V dropped 0 bases and J dropped 5 bases, with 11 bases sitting between them. Germline CDR1 reads MNHNY; CDR2 reads SVGAGI (reference sequence). CDR3 in DNA: TGTGCCAGCAGTTACTCGAACAGTAAGAACAATGAGCAGTTCTTC. This codes for CASSYSNSKNNEQFF.

This chain joins TRBV28 and TRBJ1-5, with D tentatively TRBD1 (5 bases). Trimming removed 3 bases from V and 0 bases from J, with 9 bases in between. The germline V gene has CDR1 MDHEN and CDR2 SYDVKM. This CDR3 spans 15 amino acids. The CDR3 reads CASSFGGNSNQPQHF. CDR3 in DNA: TGTGCCAGCAGTTTTGGGGGTAATAGCAATCAGCCCCAGCATTTT.

The rearrangement links TRBV5-5 to TRBJ1-4, with 7 bases matching TRBD1. Losses at the gene ends were 2 bases for V and 6 bases for J; bases not matched to a gene: 7. The CDR3 has 15 residues. Per the germline V gene, CDR1 is SGHKS and CDR2 is YYEKEE (reference sequence). The CDR3 sequence: CASSFRGGTDEKLFF. CDR3 nucleotide sequence: TGTGCCAGCAGCTTCCGAGGGGGGACAGATGAAAAACTGTTTTTT.

This clonotype has just a few counts. The chain carries TRBV7-9 and TRBJ2-5; D not certain. CDR3 length equals 14 residues. CDR1 is SEHNR, CDR2 FQNEAQ, per germline (reference sequence). V lost 1 base to trimming and J lost 5 bases, with 11 bases between them. In DNA, the CDR3 is TGTGCCAGCAGCTTAGTCCTGGCCCGGGAGACCCAGTACTTC. Its protein is CASSLVLARETQYF. The whole variable domain, remainder taken from reference TRBV7-9 and TRBJ2-5, is DTGVSQNPRHKITKRGQNVTFRCDPISEHNRLYWYRQTLGQGPEFLTYFQNEAQLEKSRLLSDRFSAERPKGSFSTLEIQRTEQGDSAMYLCASSLVLARETQYFGPGTRLLVL.

The chain has TRBV12-2 and TRBJ2-7. TRBV12-2 is assigned pseudogene status. This CDR3 spans 14 amino acids. This CDR3 is CASRLVEEAYEQYV. The CDR3 nucleotides are TGTGCAAGTCGCTTAGTAGAGGAAGCCTACGAGCAGTACGTC.

J is TRBJ1-6 and V is TRBV10-3; D is undetermined. V was clipped by 6 bases and J by 5 bases, with 5 bases between them. The CDR3 has 12 residues. Germline-derived CDR1 and CDR2 are ENHRY and SYGVKD. The CDR3 nucleotides read TGTGCCATCAGAAGCAATAATTCACCCCTCCACTTT. The encoded protein is CAIRSNNSPLHF.

V is TRBV18 and J is TRBJ2-7; 10 positions agree with TRBD1. V shed 1 base, J shed 3 bases, and the junction held 12 bases outside the gene matches. The CDR3 has 18 amino acids. In germline, CDR1 is KGHSH, CDR2 LQKENI. The chain's CDR3 is CASSPLLRRTGGRYEQYF. The CDR3 bases are TGTGCCAGCTCACCACTCTTGAGGAGGACAGGGGGTCGCTACGAGCAGTACTTC.

The chain joins TRBV7-6 to TRBJ2-3; the match to TRBD1 covers 8 bases. There are 15 residues in the CDR3. Germline CDR1 is SGHVS and CDR2 is FNYEAQ. Germline trimming cut 5 bases from V and 4 bases from J; bases unmatched to any gene: 8. The CDR3 nucleotides are TGTGCCAGCAGCCGAACAGGGGGAAGGGCAGATACGCAGTATTTT. The encoded protein is CASSRTGGRADTQYF.

This clonotype occurred a few times. The rearrangement joins TRBV2 to TRBJ1-4; no reliable D call. With 2 bases removed from V and 8 bases from J, the gap between germline ends came to 9 bases. Germline V CDR1 and CDR2: SNHLY, FYNNEI. This CDR3 comprises 13 residues. The CDR3 is CASSEPTGEKLFF. In DNA, the CDR3 is TGTGCCAGCAGTGAACCTACGGGCGAAAAACTGTTTTTT.